These T cell receptor beta chains were read from a single sample in a study of blood T cell repertoires in COVID-19. Data came from immunoSEQ multiplex PCR; TCRdb stores just in-frame clones and leaves some out. Of approximately 62,000 clones listed, 65% to 85% are singletons. Sequenced sample: peripheral blood. These TCRs come from a woman in her 50s with active or convalescent COVID-19. The CDR3 runs from the conserved cysteine through the conserved F or W. Each record gives: J gene, clone size, V gene, D gene, CDR3 protein, CDR3 DNA. The D gene is left open where the match is weak. Clone size, where shown, is once, few, many, or a class for clones that have expanded.

>TRBJ1-5|NA|TRBV30|TRBD1
CAWGDRRNQPQHF
TGTGCCTGGGGGGACAGACGCAATCAGCCCCAGCATTTT
>TRBJ2-7|NA|TRBV5-1|TRBD2
CASSSSKAGPWGEQYF
TGCGCCAGCAGCTCCTCCAAAGCGGGGCCATGGGGCGAGCAGTACTTC
>TRBJ2-7|NA|TRBV7-2|TRBD1
CASSRASGTGESEQYF
TGTGCCAGCAGCCGGGCCTCCGGGACAGGGGAATCCGAGCAGTACTTC
>TRBJ2-5|NA|TRBV29-1|NA
CSVLLGGAGETQYF
TGCAGCGTTCTGCTGGGGGGCGCGGGAGAAACCCAGTACTTC
>TRBJ2-6|NA|TRBV29-1|NA
CSVEEVAPPTGANVLTF
TGCAGCGTTGAAGAAGTGGCTCCTCCCACTGGGGCCAACGTCCTGACTTTC
>TRBJ1-1|NA|TRBV24-1|NA
CATRGASRGEAFF
TGTGCCACCAGAGGGGCCTCCAGGGGTGAAGCTTTCTTT
>TRBJ2-3|NA|TRBV6-5|NA
CASGLGGTQYF
TGTGCCAGCGGACTGGGTGGCACGCAGTATTTT
>TRBJ1-1|few|TRBV29-1|TRBD1
CSVGVQGAMNTEAFF
TGCAGCGTTGGCGTGCAGGGGGCGATGAACACTGAAGCTTTCTTT
>TRBJ2-1|NA|TRBV10-3|TRBD1
CAIGGLSNEQFF
TGTGCCATAGGGGGCCTATCCAATGAGCAGTTCTTC
>TRBJ1-2|NA|TRBV6-5|NA
CASSPDSNYGYTF
TGTGCCAGCAGTCCGGACAGTAACTATGGCTACACCTTC
>TRBJ1-2|NA|TRBV19|NA
CASSPQRERNYGYTF
TGTGCCAGTAGTCCCCAGAGGGAGCGCAACTATGGCTACACCTTC
>TRBJ1-4|NA|TRBV19|TRBD1
CASSRQGGYEKLFF
TGTGCCAGTAGTAGACAGGGAGGATATGAAAAACTGTTTTTT
>TRBJ2-1|NA|TRBV27|TRBD1
CASSLGTGDNEQFF
TGTGCCAGCAGTCTTGGGACAGGGGACAATGAGCAGTTCTTC
>TRBJ2-1|NA|TRBV9|NA
CASSVDDSLLDNEQFF
TGTGCCAGCAGCGTAGACGACAGTTTACTCGACAATGAGCAGTTCTTC
>TRBJ1-2|NA|TRBV6-5|TRBD1
CASSLKGALNYGYTF
TGTGCCAGCAGTTTAAAGGGGGCCTTAAACTATGGCTACACCTTC
>TRBJ2-7|NA|TRBV14|TRBD1
CASSQGDRGSYEQYF
TGTGCCAGCAGCCAAGGGGACAGGGGATCCTACGAGCAGTACTTC
>TRBJ1-1|NA|TRBV12-3/TRBV12-4|NA
CASTREPGTEAFF
TGTGCCAGCACCCGAGAGCCGGGGACTGAAGCTTTCTTT
>TRBJ2-3|NA|TRBV2|TRBD2
CASCRLADTDTQYF
TGTGCCAGTTGCCGACTAGCGGACACAGATACGCAGTATTTT
>TRBJ2-1|once|TRBV5-4|NA
CASSLRGGYNEQFF
TGTGCCAGCAGCTTGAGGGGAGGCTACAATGAGCAGTTCTTC
>TRBJ2-1|NA|TRBV11-3|NA
CASSSQGGLYNEQFF
TGTGCCAGCAGCTCACAGGGTGGACTTTACAATGAGCAGTTCTTC
>TRBJ2-1|NA|TRBV7-2|TRBD2
CASSFSGSSYNEQFF
TGTGCCAGCAGCTTTAGCGGGAGCTCCTACAATGAGCAGTTCTTC
>TRBJ1-2|NA|TRBV5-4|NA
CASSSGLYGYTF
TGTGCCAGCAGTTCAGGCCTCTATGGCTACACCTTC
>TRBJ2-1|NA|TRBV7-9|NA
CAGIGGRKGNEQFF
TGTGCCGGCATAGGAGGGAGGAAGGGCAATGAGCAGTTCTTC
>TRBJ2-5|NA|TRBV5-1|TRBD1
CASSWGQANQETQYF
TGCGCCAGCAGCTGGGGACAGGCTAACCAAGAGACCCAGTACTTC
>TRBJ1-2|NA|TRBV6-4|NA
CASSPGEGRGYTF
TGTGCCAGCAGCCCCGGGGAGGGCCGCGGCTACACCTTC
>TRBJ1-2|NA|TRBV2|NA
CARGAGSLNYGYTF
TGTGCCAGAGGGGCTGGATCGCTTAACTATGGCTACACCTTC
>TRBJ2-7|few|TRBV2|TRBD2
CASSEPPGGYEQYF
TGTGCCAGCAGTGAACCCCCGGGGGGGTACGAGCAGTACTTC
>TRBJ1-5|NA|TRBV4-3|NA
CASSQVGARPQHF
TGCGCCAGCAGCCAAGTTGGGGCACGGCCCCAGCATTTT
>TRBJ2-3|NA|TRBV5-1|TRBD2
CASSSLAGTSTDTQYF
TGCGCCAGCAGCTCGTTAGCGGGGACTAGCACAGATACGCAGTATTTT
>TRBJ2-7|NA|TRBV5-1|NA
CASSTQGFDEQYF
TGCGCCAGCAGCACACAGGGTTTCGACGAGCAGTACTTC
>TRBJ2-5|NA|TRBV7-9|NA
CASSPPRETQYF
TGTGCCAGCAGCCCCCCCCGAGAGACCCAGTACTTC
>TRBJ1-1|NA|TRBV11-2|NA
CASSMYGSWNTEAFF
TGTGCCAGCAGCATGTACGGGAGTTGGAACACTGAAGCTTTCTTT
>TRBJ2-7|few|TRBV5-1|NA
CASSLQPTRSLYEQYF
TGCGCCAGCAGCTTGCAGCCAACTAGAAGCTTATACGAGCAGTACTTC
>TRBJ2-6|NA|TRBV19|NA
CASSIWAIGANVLTF
TGTGCCAGTAGTATTTGGGCGATCGGGGCCAACGTCCTGACTTTC
>TRBJ1-1|NA|TRBV6-5|NA
CASRRGGLLKAFF
TGTGCCAGCAGGAGGGGGGGCCTCCTAAAGGCTTTCTTT
>TRBJ1-1|NA|TRBV18|NA
CASSPSQGNTEAFF
TGTGCCAGCTCACCTTCACAGGGGAACACTGAAGCTTTCTTT
>TRBJ1-2|NA|TRBV18|TRBD1
CASSEDTGERGYTF
TGTGCCAGCTCAGAAGATACAGGGGAACGCGGCTACACCTTC
>TRBJ2-2|NA|TRBV2|NA
CASSRNRGGTGELFF
TGTGCCAGCAGTAGGAACAGGGGAGGAACCGGGGAGCTGTTTTTT
>TRBJ1-1|NA|TRBV5-4|TRBD1
CAISNWDRDNTEAFF
TGTGCCATATCTAACTGGGACAGGGATAACACTGAAGCTTTCTTT
>TRBJ1-5|NA|TRBV24-1|NA
CATSSGKSGQPQHF
TGTGCCACCAGTTCGGGAAAGTCGGGTCAGCCCCAGCATTTT
>TRBJ2-7|NA|TRBV25-1|TRBD2
CASSAHGLAGVSEQYF
TGTGCCAGCAGCGCCCATGGACTAGCGGGAGTAAGCGAGCAGTACTTC
>TRBJ1-1|NA|TRBV2|NA
CASGQGNWVNTEAFF
TGTGCCAGCGGTCAGGGAAACTGGGTGAACACTGAAGCTTTCTTT
>TRBJ1-6|NA|TRBV27|TRBD1
CASSRDRASPLHF
TGTGCCAGCAGCCGGGACAGGGCTTCACCCCTCCACTTT
>TRBJ1-2|NA|TRBV29-1|TRBD1
CSALREGQFYGYTF
TGCAGCGCCCTTCGTGAGGGACAGTTCTATGGCTACACCTTC
>TRBJ2-1|medium-sized|TRBV23-1|NA
CASSQSGRGVGNEQFF
TGCGCCAGCAGTCAATCGGGCAGGGGAGTAGGGAATGAGCAGTTCTTC
>TRBJ1-1|NA|TRBV4-1|NA
CASSPPNFGGNTEAFF
TGCGCCAGCAGCCCTCCCAACTTCGGAGGGAACACTGAAGCTTTCTTT
>TRBJ2-3|NA|TRBV5-4|NA
CASSIRGPGVSTDTQYF
TGTGCCAGCAGCATAAGGGGTCCGGGGGTAAGCACAGATACGCAGTATTTT
>TRBJ2-3|NA|TRBV11-3|TRBD2
CASSLNSGSSDTQYF
TGTGCCAGCAGCTTAAATAGCGGGAGTTCAGATACGCAGTATTTT
>TRBJ2-5|NA|TRBV7-8|NA
CASSLGRQETQYF
TGTGCCAGCAGCTTAGGTAGACAAGAGACCCAGTACTTC
>TRBJ2-7|NA|TRBV4-3|NA
CASSQDPGTYEQYF
TGCGCCAGCAGCCAAGATCCAGGGACCTACGAGCAGTACTTC
>TRBJ1-1|NA|TRBV12-3/TRBV12-4|NA
CASSPLNTEAFF
TGTGCCAGCAGCCCATTGAACACTGAAGCTTTCTTT
>TRBJ1-1|NA|TRBV4-2|NA
CASRGADMGAFF
TGTGCCAGCCGGGGGGCCGACATGGGAGCTTTCTTT
>TRBJ2-4|NA|TRBV5-1|TRBD2
CASSPLGGRLNIQYF
TGCGCCAGCAGCCCATTGGGCGGGAGGCTGAACATTCAGTACTTC
>TRBJ1-4|medium-sized|TRBV5-5|NA
CASSLDRATTNEKLFF
TGTGCCAGCAGCTTGGACAGAGCAACAACTAATGAAAAACTGTTTTTT